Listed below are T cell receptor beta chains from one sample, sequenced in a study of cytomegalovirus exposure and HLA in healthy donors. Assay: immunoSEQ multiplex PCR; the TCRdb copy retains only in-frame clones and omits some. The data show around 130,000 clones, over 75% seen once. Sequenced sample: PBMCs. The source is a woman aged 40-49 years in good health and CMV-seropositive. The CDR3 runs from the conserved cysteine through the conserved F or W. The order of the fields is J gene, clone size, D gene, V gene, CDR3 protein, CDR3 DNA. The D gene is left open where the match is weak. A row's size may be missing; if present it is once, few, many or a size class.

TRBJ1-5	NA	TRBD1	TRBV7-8	CASSPRDRVGQPQHF	TGTGCCAGCAGCCCCCGGGACAGGGTAGGGCAGCCCCAGCATTTT
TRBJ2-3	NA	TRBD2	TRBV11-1	CASSLRSGVPQYF	TGTGCCAGCAGCTTACGGAGCGGGGTTCCGCAGTATTTT
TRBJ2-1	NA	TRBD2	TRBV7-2	CASSPGLAGSEQFF	TGTGCCAGCAGCCCGGGACTAGCTGGGAGTGAGCAGTTCTTC
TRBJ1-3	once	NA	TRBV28	CASSLSGRVSGNTIYF	TGTGCCAGCAGTTTGAGTGGCAGGGTTTCTGGAAACACCATATATTTT
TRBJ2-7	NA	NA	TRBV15	CATSRDRFGTYEQYF	TGTGCCACCAGCAGAGATCGGTTCGGGACCTACGAGCAGTACTTC
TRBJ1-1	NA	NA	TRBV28	CASSLSAPRGFEAFF	TGTGCCAGCAGTTTATCGGCACCGAGGGGGTTTGAAGCTTTCTTT
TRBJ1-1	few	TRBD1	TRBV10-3	CAISEAGTADTEVFF	TGTGCCATCAGTGAGGCGGGGACAGCAGACACTGAAGTTTTCTTT
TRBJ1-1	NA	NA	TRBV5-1	CASSQMFRALGRTEAFF	TGCGCCAGCAGCCAGATGTTCCGGGCCCTAGGGAGGACTGAAGCTTTCTTT
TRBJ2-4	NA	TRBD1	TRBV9	CASSSGGRGRDIQYF	TGTGCCAGCAGCTCAGGGGGTAGGGGACGGGATATTCAGTACTTC
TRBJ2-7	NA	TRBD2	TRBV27	CASSPSGSRYEQYF	TGTGCCAGCAGTCCAAGCGGGAGTCGGTACGAGCAGTACTTC
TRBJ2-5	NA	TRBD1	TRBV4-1	CASRGQGVMQTQYF	TGCGCCAGCAGAGGACAGGGGGTCATGCAGACCCAGTACTTC
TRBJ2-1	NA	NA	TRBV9	CASSVDREVNEQFF	TGTGCCAGCAGCGTAGACAGGGAAGTAAATGAGCAGTTCTTC
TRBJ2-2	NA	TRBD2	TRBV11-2	CASSLGLAGYGELFF	TGTGCCAGCAGCTTGGGACTAGCGGGCTACGGGGAGCTGTTTTTT
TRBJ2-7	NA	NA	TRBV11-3	CASSPRTDTYEQYF	TGTGCCAGCAGCCCGAGGACAGACACCTACGAGCAGTACTTC
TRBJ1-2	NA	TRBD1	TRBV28	CASSAGQDYGYTF	TGTGCCAGCAGTGCGGGACAGGATTATGGCTACACCTTC
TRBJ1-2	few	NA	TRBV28	CASSLAGRGYTF	TGTGCCAGCAGTCTAGCGGGACGTGGCTACACCTTC
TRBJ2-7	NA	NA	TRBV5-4	CASSSPPVYEQYF	TGTGCCAGCAGCTCACCCCCGGTCTACGAGCAGTACTTC
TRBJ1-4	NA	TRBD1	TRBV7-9	CASSLDQGGNEKLFF	TGTGCCAGCAGCTTAGATCAGGGGGGTAATGAAAAACTGTTTTTT
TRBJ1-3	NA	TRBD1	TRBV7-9	CASTHGTGSSGNTIYF	TGTGCCAGCACCCACGGGACAGGCAGCTCTGGAAACACCATATATTTT
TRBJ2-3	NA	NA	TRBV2	CASSEGSGQGTQYF	TGTGCCAGCAGTGAAGGTAGCGGCCAGGGTACGCAGTATTTT
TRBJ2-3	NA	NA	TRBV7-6	CASSLVASELGTQYF	TGTGCCAGCAGCTTAGTTGCTAGCGAGCTTGGTACGCAGTATTTT
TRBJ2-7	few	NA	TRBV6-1	CASSIQITYEQYF	TGTGCCAGCAGTATACAGATTACCTACGAGCAGTACTTC
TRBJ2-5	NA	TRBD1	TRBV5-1	CASSLVQGVGTQYF	TGCGCCAGCAGCTTGGTACAGGGGGTCGGGACCCAGTACTTC
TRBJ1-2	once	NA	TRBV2	CASSVVGVNGYTF	TGTGCCAGCAGTGTGGTAGGGGTGAATGGCTACACCTTC
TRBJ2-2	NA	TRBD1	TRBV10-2	CASSDPGQVYTGELFF	TGCGCCAGCAGTGATCCGGGACAGGTGTACACCGGGGAGCTGTTTTTT
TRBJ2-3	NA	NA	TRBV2	CASSPQGDTQYF	TGTGCCAGCAGTCCACAGGGAGATACGCAGTATTTT
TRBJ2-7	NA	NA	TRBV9	CASSPTAAGPYEQYF	TGTGCCAGCAGCCCTACAGCCGCGGGCCCCTACGAGCAGTACTTC
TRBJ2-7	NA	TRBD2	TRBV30	CACRSGGAVLEQYF	TGTGCCTGCCGCAGCGGGGGGGCCGTTCTCGAGCAGTACTTC
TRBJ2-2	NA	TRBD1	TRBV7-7	CASSQGAGELFF	TGTGCTAGCAGCCAGGGGGCCGGGGAGCTGTTTTTT
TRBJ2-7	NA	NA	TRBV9	CASSVAPGIHEQYF	TGTGCCAGCAGCGTAGCCCCGGGAATCCACGAGCAGTACTTC
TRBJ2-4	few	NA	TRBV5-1	CASRPHSFRGTKNIQYF	TGCGCCAGCCGACCTCACTCCTTCAGGGGAACCAAAAACATTCAGTACTTC
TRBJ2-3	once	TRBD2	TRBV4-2	CASSQARTSGRAPDTQYF	TGTGCCAGCAGCCAAGCCCGGACTAGCGGGAGGGCCCCAGATACGCAGTATTTT
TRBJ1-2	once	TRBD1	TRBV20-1	CSAVLGQAKAF	TGCAGTGCCGTACTTGGACAGGCTAAAGCCTTC
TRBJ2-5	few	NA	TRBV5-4	CASSLDQETQYF	TGTGCCAGCAGCTTGGACCAGGAGACCCAGTACTTC
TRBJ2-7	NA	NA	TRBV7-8	CASSPSAGYEQYF	TGTGCCAGCAGCCCCTCGGCGGGCTACGAGCAGTACTTC
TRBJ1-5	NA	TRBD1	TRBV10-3	CAISRTGTDQPQHF	TGTGCCATCAGCAGGACAGGGACAGATCAGCCCCAGCATTTT
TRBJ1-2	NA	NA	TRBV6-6	CASSSKPTGYYGYTF	TGTGCCAGCAGTTCTAAGCCGACAGGTTACTATGGCTACACCTTC
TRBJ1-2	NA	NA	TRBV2	CARYRRWGYGYTF	TGTGCCAGGTACAGGAGATGGGGCTATGGCTACACCTTC
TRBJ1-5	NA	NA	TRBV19	CASSIRGPRIDVLQPQHF	TGTGCCAGTAGTATTCGAGGGCCCCGCATCGACGTCCTTCAGCCCCAGCATTTT
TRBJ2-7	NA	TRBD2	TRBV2	CASSGLAGGHEQYF	TGTGCCAGCAGTGGATTAGCGGGAGGCCACGAGCAGTACTTC
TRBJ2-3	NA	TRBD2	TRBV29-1	CSVGDYPVDTQYF	TGCAGCGTTGGGGACTATCCAGTAGATACGCAGTATTTT
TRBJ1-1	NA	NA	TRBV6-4	CASRAGMNTEAFF	TGTGCCAGCAGAGCAGGGATGAACACTGAAGCTTTCTTT
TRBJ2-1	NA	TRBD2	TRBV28	CASSSPGLAGFDEQFF	TGTGCCAGCAGTTCACCGGGACTAGCGGGGTTCGATGAGCAGTTCTTC
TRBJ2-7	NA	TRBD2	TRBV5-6	CASSLHTAGGPYEQYF	TGTGCCAGCAGCTTACATACAGCGGGAGGCCCCTACGAGCAGTACTTC
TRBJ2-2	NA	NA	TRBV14	CASSQQGFNTGELFF	TGTGCCAGCAGCCAACAGGGATTCAACACCGGGGAGCTGTTTTTT
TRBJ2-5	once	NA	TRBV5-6	CASSFPRVRPMTQYF	TGTGCCAGCAGCTTTCCCAGGGTTCGGCCCATGACCCAGTACTTC
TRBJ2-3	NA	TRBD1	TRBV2	CASRRTGRTDTPYF	TGTGCCAGCAGGAGGACAGGGCGCACAGATACGCCGTATTTT
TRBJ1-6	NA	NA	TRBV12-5	CASGGQYNSPLHF	TGTGCTAGTGGTGGACAGTATAATTCACCCCTCCACTTT
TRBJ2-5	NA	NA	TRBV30	CAWSTVAETQYF	TGTGCCTGGAGTACGGTTGCGGAGACCCAGTACTTC
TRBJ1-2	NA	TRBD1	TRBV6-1	CASSEYLGQNYGYTF	TGTGCCAGCAGTGAATACCTGGGACAGAACTATGGCTACACCTTC
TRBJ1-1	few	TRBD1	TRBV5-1	CASSPDRGNAEAFF	TGCGCCAGCAGCCCAGACAGGGGAAACGCTGAAGCTTTCTTT
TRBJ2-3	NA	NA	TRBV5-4	CASSSRRDTQYF	TGTGCCAGCAGCTCGAGGAGGGATACGCAGTATTTT
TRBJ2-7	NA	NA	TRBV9	CASSLNSGLSSYEQYF	TGTGCCAGCAGCCTCAACTCGGGACTCAGCTCCTACGAGCAGTACTTC
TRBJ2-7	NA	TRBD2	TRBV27	CASSPSGRRSYEQYF	TGTGCCAGCAGTCCTAGCGGGAGAAGGTCCTACGAGCAGTACTTC
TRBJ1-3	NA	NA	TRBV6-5	CASTSGNTIYF	TGTGCCAGCACATCCGGAAACACCATATATTTT
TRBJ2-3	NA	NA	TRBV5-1	CASSLEGRGADTQYF	TGCGCCAGCAGCTTGGAGGGCAGGGGTGCAGATACGCAGTATTTT
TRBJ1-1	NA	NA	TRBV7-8	CASSPQGNTEAFF	TGTGCCAGCAGCCCTCAGGGGAACACTGAAGCTTTCTTT